Listed here are 25 T cell receptor beta chains from one sample, sequenced in a study of blood T cell repertoires in COVID-19. Data came from immunoSEQ multiplex PCR; TCRdb stores just in-frame clones and leaves some out. The sample has roughly 220,000 clones; 80% to 85% are singletons. Sample: PBMCs or T cells enriched from blood (not recorded which). The receptors were sampled from a woman in her thirties or forties who had recovered from COVID-19.

The rearrangement links TRBV28 to TRBJ2-7; 10 bases are shared with TRBD2. This CDR3 contains 13 residues. Germline CDR1 MDHEN, CDR2 SYDVKM. Trimming cost V 6 bases and J 3 bases; bases outside gene matches: 2. CDR3: CASRASGSYEQYF. CDR3 in DNA: TGTGCCAGCAGGGCTAGCGGGAGCTACGAGCAGTACTTC.

Only a few counts were recorded for this clone. This sequence joins TRBV6-5 and TRBJ1-1; D is unclear. Germline V CDR1 and CDR2: MNHEY, SVGAGI. V lost 6 bases to trimming and J lost 0 bases, with 14 bases between them. The CDR3 is 15 amino acids. The CDR3 loop is CASSYRVTMNTEAFF. The DNA of the CDR3 is TGTGCCAGCAGCTACAGAGTAACCATGAACACTGAAGCTTTCTTT.

The gene calls are TRBV30 and TRBJ2-5; possible D gene TRBD1, 5 bases. V was pared by 2 bases and J by 4 bases, with 8 bases between. Germline V gene lookup returns CDR1 GTSNPN and CDR2 SVGIG (reference sequence). The CDR3 contains 12 residues. CDR3 coding DNA: TGTGCCTGGAGTAGGGGTCGAGAGACCCAGTACTTC. The encoded protein is CAWSRGRETQYF.

This chain uses TRBV14 with TRBJ2-1; 9 bases fit TRBD2. The ends lost 0 bases at V and 6 bases at J; junction bases unmatched: 6. Germline-derived CDR1 and CDR2 are SGHDN and FVKESK. This CDR3 has 16 amino acids. Here the CDR3 reads CASSQDGALAGNEQFF. In nucleotides, the CDR3 is TGTGCCAGCAGCCAAGACGGGGCACTAGCGGGCAATGAGCAGTTCTTC.

This clone was detected only once. The rearrangement joins TRBV7-2 to TRBJ2-1; TRBD2 agrees at 11 bases. The J segment lost 9 bases and the V segment lost 1 base, leaving 5 bases of the junction unmatched. Germline V lookup: CDR1 SGHTA, CDR2 FQGNSA. This CDR3 is built from 15 residues. CDR3 sequence reads: CASSLGLAGLFEQFF. As DNA, the CDR3 is TGTGCCAGCAGCTTAGGACTAGCGGGATTGTTTGAGCAGTTCTTC.

The J gene is TRBJ2-2, the V gene TRBV5-1; D perhaps matches TRBD1 (5 bases). The CDR3 totals 13 residues. Trimming removed 7 bases from V and 4 bases from J, with 11 bases in between. Germline CDR1 and CDR2: SGHRS and YFSETQ. CDR3 region: CASAGHATGELFF. The CDR3 region has the DNA TGCGCCAGCGCTGGACACGCCACCGGGGAGCTGTTTTTT.

This chain links TRBV9 with TRBJ2-6, with a weak D call TRBD2 (6 bases). V shed 4 bases and J shed 4 bases, with 12 bases lying between them. Germline V lookup: CDR1 SGDLS, CDR2 YYNGEE. The CDR3 has 15 amino acids. The CDR3 region is CASSPLGGGANVLTF. CDR3 sequence (DNA): TGTGCCAGCAGCCCCTTGGGGGGAGGGGCCAACGTCCTGACTTTC.

This chain uses TRBV7-8 with TRBJ1-6, with 9 nucleotides matching TRBD1. Germline V lookup: CDR1 SGHVS, CDR2 FQNEAQ. With 5 bases clipped from V and 9 bases from J, the junction kept 8 bases outside the gene matches. The CDR3 consists of 15 residues. CDR3 in DNA: TGTGCCAGCAGCCTAACAGGGGGCGAGACTTCACCCCTCCACTTT. It translates to CASSLTGGETSPLHF.

The chain links TRBV27 to TRBJ1-2, with D possibly matching TRBD1 (6 bases). CDR3 size: 15 residues. CDR1 MNHEY and CDR2 SMNVEV come from the germline V gene (reference sequence). V was clipped by 0 bases and J by 4 bases, with 12 bases between them. CDR3 residues: CASSLSGGPFYGYTF. The CDR3 DNA follows: TGTGCCAGCAGTTTATCCGGGGGGCCCTTCTATGGCTACACCTTC.

The rearrangement joins TRBV3-1 (or the pseudogene TRBV3-2) to TRBJ2-1; weak D call: TRBD2 (5 bases). Per the germline V gene, CDR1 is LGHDT and CDR2 is YNNKEL (reference sequence). V lost 1 base, J lost 0 bases, and 10 bases lay in between. This CDR3 has 16 residues. In nucleotides, the CDR3 is TGTGCCAGCAGCCAAGCTACGGGGAGCTCCTACAATGAGCAGTTCTTC. Its protein is CASSQATGSSYNEQFF.

J is TRBJ1-1 and V is TRBV10-3, with D maybe TRBD1 (6 bases). The V and J ends lost 6 bases and 6 bases respectively, with 17 bases between them. This CDR3 spans 14 amino acids. Germline values: CDR1 ENHRY, CDR2 SYGVKD. CDR3 region: CAISRSLGAAEAFF. The CDR3 nucleotides are TGTGCCATCAGCCGATCATTGGGGGCGGCTGAAGCTTTCTTT.

This clone appeared a few times. This chain connects TRBV3-1 (or the pseudogene TRBV3-2) to TRBJ2-1; D gene uncertain. Trimming shortened V by 2 bases and J by 5 bases, and 7 bases separated the two germline ends. Per germline, CDR1 LGHDT and CDR2 YNNKEL (reference sequence). The CDR3 contains 13 residues. CDR3 sequence reads: CASSQPQNNEQFF. The DNA for the CDR3 is TGTGCCAGCAGCCAACCCCAAAACAATGAGCAGTTCTTC.

The rearrangement links TRBV2 to TRBJ1-5; no firm D call. Deletions cut 7 bases from V and 0 bases from J, with 13 bases between. The CDR3 consists of 15 residues. The germline V gene encodes CDR1 SNHLY and CDR2 FYNNEI. The CDR3 protein is CASTKESNSNQPQHF. In DNA, the CDR3 is TGTGCCAGCACCAAGGAGTCCAATAGCAATCAGCCCCAGCATTTT.

The V gene is TRBV7-2, the J gene TRBJ1-1, with a possible D match to TRBD1 (5 bases). The CDR3 is 16 residues long. The V and J ends lost 4 bases and 5 bases respectively, with 20 bases between them. Germline assignment: CDR1 SGHTA and CDR2 FQGNSA. CDR3 sequence (DNA): TGTGCCAGCAGCTACACCGGCGTAAGGGGCCGGACTGAAGCTTTCTTT. This translates into CASSYTGVRGRTEAFF.

The V and J genes are TRBV27 and TRBJ1-1; D is unclear. The germline V and J ends were trimmed by 3 bases and 1 base, with 9 bases remaining between them. Germline loops: CDR1 MNHEY, CDR2 SMNVEV (reference sequence). The CDR3 contains 14 residues. The CDR3 here is CASSFSGRNTEAFF. The CDR3 DNA sequence: TGTGCCAGCAGTTTTTCGGGGAGGAACACTGAAGCTTTCTTT.

V is TRBV3-1 (or the pseudogene TRBV3-2) and J is TRBJ2-1; the D is unclear. V was trimmed by 4 bases and J by 0 bases, leaving 10 bases between them. The CDR3 runs to 15 residues. CDR1 and CDR2 (germline): LGHDT, YNNKEL (reference sequence). In DNA form, the CDR3 reads TGTGCCAGCAGCCTTAAACTAAGCTCCTACAATGAGCAGTTCTTC. Translated, it gives CASSLKLSSYNEQFF.

The chain links TRBV7-3 to TRBJ2-5; no clear D gene. V was pared by 3 bases and J by 1 base, with 6 bases between. The CDR3 covers 13 residues. Per the germline V gene, CDR1 is SGHTA and CDR2 is FQGTGA. The CDR3 DNA reads TGTGCCAGCAGCTTTGAGCCCCAAGAGACCCAGTACTTC. Its translation: CASSFEPQETQYF.

This chain connects TRBV14 to TRBJ2-7; 9 bases fit TRBD2. This CDR3 region has 16 residues. Trimming removed 0 bases from V and 6 bases from J; junction bases left unmatched: 9. The germline V gene has CDR1 SGHDN and CDR2 FVKESK. CDR3 residues: CASSQDRLAGSVEQYV. The CDR3 DNA sequence: TGTGCCAGCAGCCAAGATAGGCTAGCGGGATCCGTCGAGCAGTACGTC.

The chain carries TRBV27 and TRBJ1-1; D is unresolved. Looked up from germline, CDR1 is MNHEY and CDR2 is SMNVEV (reference sequence). Trimming shortened V by 3 bases and J by 0 bases, and 17 bases separated the two germline ends. The length of the CDR3 is 17 residues. This CDR3 reads CASSFRLTGGLNTEAFF. The CDR3 DNA sequence: TGTGCCAGCAGTTTCCGCCTGACTGGAGGGCTGAACACTGAAGCTTTCTTT.

The chain employs TRBV5-1 and TRBJ2-1; 8 bases line up with TRBD2. V trimming: 1 base; J trimming: 6 bases; junction bases outside the gene matches: 6. This CDR3 spans 15 amino acids. Per germline, CDR1 SGHRS and CDR2 YFSETQ. CDR3 bases: TGCGCCAGCAGCTTGTCTTTAGCGGGGCCCAATGAGCAGTTCTTC. Protein sequence: CASSLSLAGPNEQFF. The variable domain in full, completed from reference TRBV5-1 and TRBJ2-1, reads KAGVTQTPRYLIKTRGQQVTLSCSPISGHRSVSWYQQTPGQGLQFLFEYFSETQRNKGNFPGRFSGRQFSNSRSEMNVSTLELGDSALYLCASSLSLAGPNEQFFGPGTRLTVL.

This chain uses TRBV2 with TRBJ1-2; 7 nucleotides align to TRBD1. The CDR3 has 13 residues. Trimming cost V 6 bases and J 6 bases; bases outside gene matches: 7. The V gene's germline CDR1 is SNHLY and CDR2 FYNNEI. The CDR3 loop is CASRRQGVDGYTF. In DNA, the CDR3 is TGTGCCAGCAGGAGGCAGGGGGTCGATGGCTACACCTTC.

The rearrangement joins TRBV13 to TRBJ2-1; 9 positions agree with TRBD2. Trimming removed 3 bases from V and 9 bases from J; junction bases left unmatched: 9. CDR3 length equals 15 residues. Germline CDR1 PRHDT, CDR2 FYEKMQ (reference sequence). The CDR3 loop is CASSFGGRALLEQFF. The CDR3 nucleotides are TGTGCCAGCAGCTTCGGCGGGAGGGCTCTCCTTGAGCAGTTCTTC.

This clone has a single count. The V and J genes are TRBV30 and TRBJ1-1; maybe TRBD1 (6 bases). Trimming removed 0 bases from V and 11 bases from J, with 10 bases in between. From germline, CDR1 is GTSNPN and CDR2 SVGIG (reference sequence). The CDR3 totals 11 residues. The DNA for the CDR3 is TGTGCCTGGAGTGTTAGGGGGTGGGCTTTCTTT. Amino acid sequence: CAWSVRGWAFF.

This chain links TRBV7-2 with TRBJ2-1, with a weak D call TRBD2 (6 bases). Trimming pared 1 base from V and 5 bases from J, leaving 12 bases between. CDR1 is SGHTA, CDR2 FQGNSA, per germline. This CDR3 region has 15 residues. Written as DNA, the CDR3 is TGTGCCAGCAGCTTAGGGCTAGCGCGAAACAATGAGCAGTTCTTC. Translation: CASSLGLARNNEQFF.

V and J are TRBV13 and TRBJ2-7, with D perhaps matching TRBD2 (5 bases). The germline gives CDR1 PRHDT, CDR2 FYEKMQ (reference sequence). V gave up 0 bases and J gave up 5 bases, with 17 bases separating them. The CDR3 is 16 residues long. CDR3 in amino acids: CASSLGPSPLGNEQYV. CDR3 coding DNA: TGTGCCAGCAGCTTAGGCCCAAGCCCACTAGGTAACGAGCAGTACGTC.